Below are 20 T cell receptor beta chains sequenced from a single sample in a study of beta chain features in type 1 diabetes. The investigators reverse transcribed all of the isolated RNA, so they sequenced expressed TCRB transcripts. Profiling relied on immunoSEQ multiplex PCR, and the TCRdb table lists in-frame clones only, not all of them. The sample lists 350,000 to 400,000 clones, about 15% occurring once. The specimen was naive CD4+ T cells from blood. All receptors come from a woman younger than 35 in good health.

The chain has TRBV4-2 and TRBJ1-1; 8 bases line up with TRBD1. Germline V lookup: CDR1 LGHNA, CDR2 YNFKEQ. The CDR3 contains 16 residues. With 2 bases clipped from V and 6 bases from J, the junction kept 11 bases outside the gene matches. CDR3 amino acids: CASSQYKTGGSPEAFF. The CDR3 coding sequence is TGTGCCAGCAGCCAATACAAAACAGGGGGAAGTCCTGAAGCTTTCTTT.

The chain employs TRBV30 and TRBJ2-1, with D hard to call. This CDR3 region has 10 residues. V gave up 2 bases and J gave up 10 bases, with 6 bases separating them. CDR1 GTSNPN and CDR2 SVGIG come from the germline V gene (reference sequence). The CDR3 DNA reads as TGTGCCTGGAGTTTGTTAGAGCAGTTCTTC. As protein: CAWSLLEQFF.

The chain joins TRBV6-1 to TRBJ2-1; 7 bases align to TRBD2. The CDR3 extends over 17 amino acids. The J segment lost 6 bases and the V segment lost 3 bases, leaving 14 bases of the junction unmatched. In germline, CDR1 is MNHNS, CDR2 SASEGT. The CDR3 protein is CASSDKPVSTSANEQFF. In DNA, the CDR3 is TGTGCCAGCAGTGACAAACCCGTTTCAACTAGCGCCAATGAGCAGTTCTTC.

This clone turned up a few times. The genes are TRBV19 and TRBJ2-1; TRBD2 agrees at 7 bases. The V gene's germline CDR1 is LNHDA and CDR2 SQIVND (reference sequence). The trim removed 3 bases at V and 5 bases at J, leaving 13 bases unmatched. The CDR3 runs 17 residues. The CDR3 spells CASSMGSGDYRHNEQFF. The CDR3 DNA reads as TGTGCCAGTAGTATGGGTTCGGGGGACTACAGGCACAATGAGCAGTTCTTC.

The rearrangement links TRBV7-9 to TRBJ2-7, with D possibly matching TRBD2 (6 bases). CDR3 length equals 12 residues. CDR1 is SEHNR, CDR2 FQNEAQ, per germline (reference sequence). V lost 2 bases and J lost 5, with 7 bases in between. This chain's CDR3 is CASSLSGDEQYF. CDR3 nucleotide sequence: TGTGCCAGCAGCTTATCGGGGGACGAGCAGTACTTC.

This clone has a handful of counts. The chain links TRBV6-5 to TRBJ2-7, with no clear D. This CDR3 is 14 amino acids long. Germline V gene lookup returns CDR1 MNHEY and CDR2 SVGAGI. Between the trimmed V and J ends, which lost 6 bases and 0 bases, there was a span of 12 bases. Written as DNA, the CDR3 is TGTGCCAGCAGCTCCCAGACTTACTCCTACGAGCAGTACTTC. Its translation is CASSSQTYSYEQYF.

CDR3 nucleotides: TGTGCCAGCAGCGCGACTAGTTGGACGCAGTATTTT. It is translated as CASSATSWTQYF. V gene TRBV13 combines with J gene TRBJ2-3; a weak D match, TRBD2 (6 bases). The ends were cut back, 5 bases at V and 9 bases at J, with 12 bases in the middle. The CDR3 runs to 12 residues. CDR1 is PRHDT, CDR2 FYEKMQ, per germline (reference sequence).

This chain uses TRBV7-9 with TRBJ2-7; maybe TRBD1 (5 bases). V was trimmed by 3 bases and J by 5 bases, leaving 20 bases between them. The CDR3 has 16 amino acids. Germline V gene lookup returns CDR1 SEHNR and CDR2 FQNEAQ (reference sequence). The CDR3 region is CASSFDQGSVAHEQYF. The CDR3 DNA reads TGTGCCAGCAGCTTTGACCAGGGCTCGGTGGCCCACGAGCAGTACTTC.

This clone appeared a few times. The V gene is TRBV19, the J gene TRBJ2-1; TRBD1 matches 9 bases. The J segment lost 6 bases and the V segment lost 5 bases, leaving 8 bases of the junction unmatched. The CDR3 sequence is 15 residues long. Germline V gene sequence: CDR1 LNHDA, CDR2 SQIVND (reference sequence). CDR3 residues: CASSPPGTGSNEQFF. The CDR3 DNA is TGTGCCAGTAGTCCGCCCGGGACAGGGAGCAATGAGCAGTTCTTC.

The chain joins TRBV7-6 to TRBJ2-5; the D is unclear. This CDR3 comprises 12 residues. Trimming shortened V by 5 bases and J by 0 bases, and 4 bases separated the two germline ends. Germline V gene lookup returns CDR1 SGHVS and CDR2 FNYEAQ. The CDR3 region has the DNA TGTGCCAGCAGCCCGTACCAAGAGACCCAGTACTTC. This encodes CASSPYQETQYF. The full variable domain, its missing parts supplied by reference TRBV7-6 and TRBJ2-5, is GAGVSQSPRYKVTKRGQDVALRCDPISGHVSLYWYRQALGQGPEFLTYFNYEAQQDKSGLPNDRFSAERPEGSISTLTIQRTEQRDSAMYRCASSPYQETQYFGPGTRLLVL.

This clone was seen only a few times. The rearrangement links TRBV5-4 to TRBJ2-3; 10 bases agree with TRBD2. CDR3 length: 15 residues. Per germline, CDR1 SGHNT and CDR2 YYREEE (reference sequence). The V gene end was trimmed by 2 bases and the J gene end by 2 bases; junction bases not matched to a gene: 2. The DNA for the CDR3 is TGTGCCAGCAGCTTACTAGCGGGATACACAGATACGCAGTATTTT. Translating it yields CASSLLAGYTDTQYF.

The rearrangement uses TRBV7-7 and TRBJ2-5, with 7 bases that match TRBD2. With 6 bases clipped from V and 5 bases from J, the junction kept 9 bases outside the gene matches. The CDR3 spans 14 residues. Germline V lookup: CDR1 SSHAT, CDR2 FNYEAQ (reference sequence). The CDR3 nucleotides read TGTGCCAGCAGTGCCGGTCAAGCGGGGGAGACCCAGTACTTC. This codes for CASSAGQAGETQYF.

This clone was counted between two and nine times. The rearrangement joins TRBV4-1 to TRBJ2-6; 9 bases agree with TRBD1. The CDR3 covers 17 residues. The junction had 2 bases not matched to a gene; V was cut back by 0 bases and J by 2 bases. CDR1 MGHRA and CDR2 YSYEKL come from the germline V gene. CDR3 amino acids: CASSQDRDRAGANVLTF. CDR3 sequence (DNA): TGCGCCAGCAGCCAAGATAGGGACAGGGCTGGGGCCAACGTCCTGACTTTC.

This clone has just a few counts. The chain couples TRBV5-1 to TRBJ2-1; weak D call: TRBD2 (5 bases). CDR1 and CDR2 (germline): SGHRS, YFSETQ. Deletions cut 6 bases from V and 1 base from J, with 11 bases between. This CDR3 region has 14 residues. CDR3 DNA sequence: TGCGCCAGCACCTCGAAGCGGTCCTACAATGAGCAGTTCTTC. Its translation: CASTSKRSYNEQFF.

The chain joins TRBV10-3 to TRBJ2-1, with D possibly being TRBD1 (5 bases). The CDR3 length is 15 residues. With 6 bases removed from V and 5 bases from J, the gap between germline ends came to 17 bases. Germline assignment: CDR1 ENHRY and CDR2 SYGVKD. This CDR3 reads CAIRDMVASHNEQFF. The CDR3 bases are TGTGCCATCAGGGACATGGTGGCATCCCACAATGAGCAGTTCTTC.

V gene TRBV29-1 combines with J gene TRBJ1-1; D is perhaps TRBD1 (6 bases). Germline CDR1 and CDR2: SQVTM and ANQGSEA. The CDR3 totals 13 residues. V was shortened by 4 bases and J by 2 bases, with 11 bases between the two germline ends. The CDR3 coding sequence is TGCAGCGTTGCCCGGGGGGCTAACACTGAAGCTTTCTTT. Translation: CSVARGANTEAFF. Supplemented by reference TRBV29-1 and TRBJ1-1, the full variable domain reads SAVISQKPSRDICQRGTSLTIQCQVDSQVTMMFWYRQQPGQSLTLIATANQGSEATYESGFVIDKFPISRPNLTFSTLTVSNMSPEDSSIYLCSVARGANTEAFFGQGTRLTVV.

The rearrangement uses TRBV6-5 and TRBJ2-7, with D uncertain. Trimming took off 0 bases at V and 5 bases at J, with 5 bases between the two ends. CDR1 and CDR2 (germline): MNHEY, SVGAGI. This CDR3 is 12 amino acids long. The CDR3 reads CASSYSRHEQYF. The DNA of the CDR3 is TGTGCCAGCAGTTACTCGCGTCACGAGCAGTACTTC.

This clone was seen only once. The V call is TRBV10-3, the J call TRBJ2-3; D may be TRBD1 (5 bases). The CDR3 is 15 amino acids. Trimming left V 3 bases short and J 0 bases short, with 10 bases between. Germline lookup yields CDR1 ENHRY and CDR2 SYGVKD. DNA for the CDR3: TGTGCCATCAGTGACCAGGGCTGGAGCACAGATACGCAGTATTTT. It yields the protein CAISDQGWSTDTQYF.

The gene calls are TRBV7-9 and TRBJ1-2; TRBD1 agrees at 11 bases. Germline CDR1 and CDR2: SEHNR and FQNEAQ (reference sequence). Trimming took 5 bases from V and 5 from J; bases not matched to a gene: 7. This CDR3 is 15 amino acids long. This CDR3 reads CASSARTGGWYGYTF. Written as DNA, the CDR3 is TGTGCCAGCAGCGCCCGGACAGGGGGCTGGTATGGCTACACCTTC. The whole variable domain, remainder taken from reference TRBV7-9 and TRBJ1-2, is DTGVSQNPRHKITKRGQNVTFRCDPISEHNRLYWYRQTLGQGPEFLTYFQNEAQLEKSRLLSDRFSAERPKGSFSTLEIQRTEQGDSAMYLCASSARTGGWYGYTFGSGTRLTVV.

V and J are TRBV5-1 and TRBJ2-1; D uncertain. V gave up 0 bases and J gave up 1 base, with 8 bases separating them. The CDR3 consists of 15 residues. Germline values: CDR1 SGHRS, CDR2 YFSETQ. CDR3 nucleotide sequence: TGCGCCAGCAGCTTGGGTCTAGGATCCTACAATGAGCAGTTCTTC. This translates into CASSLGLGSYNEQFF.